This T cell receptor beta chain was sequenced in a study of T cell responses to AZD1222 COVID-19 vaccine. Study-wide results and limits: Only a handful of individuals given AZD1222 were seropositive at baseline. Spike-specific TCR breadth and depth went up after people got two AZD1222 doses.

This CDR3 is built from 15 residues. Germline CDR1 and CDR2: SGHRS and YFSETQ. V was pared by 3 bases and J by 2 bases, with 12 bases between. Of note for this clone: Its antigen is not identified.

Assay used: immunoSEQ multiplex PCR; TCRdb lists only in-frame clones, some missing. Of about 140,000 clones detected, just over 90% appear once; the ten largest clones hold around 0.85%. The sample here was peripheral blood, taken on day 0 of MenACWY control vaccination. The source of this sequence is an adult in good health. The chain combines TRBV5-1 with TRBJ2-1; D is perhaps TRBD1 (6 bases). The CDR3 here is CASSSSGTTYNEQFF. The DNA of the CDR3 is TGCGCCAGCAGCTCATCCGGGACAACCTACAATGAGCAGTTCTTC.